This T cell receptor beta chain came from a study of cytomegalovirus exposure and HLA in healthy donors. Overall study findings and caveats: Reports credit the classifier with highly specific, highly sensitive diagnosis of cytomegalovirus status. A later analysis, which compared TCR beta chains of equal frequency, found the HLA-associated ones more clonally expanded. Another analysis was done later, and it associated 16,951 TCR beta sequences with HLA alleles at 0.05 false discovery rate. Sequencing likely caused a cluster of highly shared sequence variants.

The length of the CDR3 is 13 residues. Germline V CDR1 and CDR2: SEHNR, FQNEAQ (reference sequence). With 3 bases removed from V and 3 bases from J, the gap between germline ends came to 9 bases. This clone was seen only a few times. The antigen remains undetermined. PCR was performed using 60 Vbeta and 13 Jbeta primers. This table comes from immunoSEQ multiplex PCR, and its TCRdb copy is limited to in-frame clones, with some not included. The sample includes tens of thousands of clones, approximately 86% of them seen just once. The sequence came from a woman between 40 and 50 years old in good health and CMV-seropositive. Sequencing was done on a sample of PBMCs. The chain employs TRBV7-9 and TRBJ2-7; the D gene is possibly TRBD2 (5 bases). CDR3 in amino acids: CASSFQGGYEQYF. For the CDR3, the DNA is TGTGCCAGCAGCTTTCAAGGAGGCTACGAGCAGTACTTC.